Below are 8 T cell receptor beta chains sequenced from a single sample in a study of OX40 agonist ivuxolimab in advanced cancers. The data were produced by immunoSEQ multiplex PCR, yet TCRdb's version contains in-frame clones alone and is incomplete. The sample includes tens of thousands of clones, roughly four fifths of them seen just once. Sample: CD4+ or CD8+ T cells sorted from blood, taken in a trial of the OX40 agonist ivuxolimab. The receptors come from an adult with an advanced solid tumor such as melanoma, head and neck, liver or kidney cancer.

V usage is TRBV6-1 and J usage is TRBJ1-5, with TRBD1 matching 9 bases. The CDR3 runs to 13 residues. The junction had 4 bases not matched to a gene; V was cut back by 7 bases and J by 6 bases. In germline, CDR1 is MNHNS, CDR2 SASEGT. The DNA for the CDR3 is TGTGCCAGCAACAGGGGGCTCCCTCAGCCCCAGCATTTT. It is translated as CASNRGLPQPQHF.

The rearrangement links TRBV12-5 to TRBJ2-2, with D possibly TRBD2 on 6 matching bases. The V end lost 6 bases, the J end lost 4 bases, and 30 bases lay between the germline ends. Germline V gives CDR1 LGHNT, CDR2 FRNRAP. The CDR3 is made up of 20 amino acids. The CDR3 sequence is CASGALGGGRPHRGTGELFF. The DNA for the CDR3 is TGTGCTAGTGGCGCTCTGGGGGGTGGCAGGCCCCATAGAGGCACCGGGGAGCTGTTTTTT.

This clone was picked up a small number of times. The chain couples TRBV5-6 to TRBJ1-5; possible D gene TRBD1, 5 bases. CDR3 length: 13 amino acids. Per germline, CDR1 SGHDT and CDR2 YYEEEE. V was shortened by 5 bases and J by 6 bases, with 12 bases between the two germline ends. CDR3 sequence (DNA): TGTGCCAGCAGTGTTGGGGGAGGTCAGCCCCAGCATTTT. Translating it yields CASSVGGGQPQHF.

The V and J genes are TRBV27 and TRBJ2-2, with TRBD1 matching over 9 bases. In germline, CDR1 is MNHEY, CDR2 SMNVEV (reference sequence). Trimming took 5 bases from V and 1 from J; bases not matched to a gene: 8. This CDR3 is 17 amino acids long. Written as DNA, the CDR3 is TGTGCCAGCAGTGTTACCGGGACAGGGCTGAACACCGGGGAGCTGTTTTTT. It is translated as CASSVTGTGLNTGELFF.

The chain joins TRBV10-1 to TRBJ1-1; no reliable D call. CDR3 length: 16 residues. V lost 3 bases and J lost 0, with 14 bases in between. Germline-derived CDR1 and CDR2 are WNHNN and SYGVQD (reference sequence). CDR3 sequence (DNA): TGCGCCAGCAGTGAAGGAGTTGGGGAGTTGAACACTGAAGCTTTCTTT. This gives the protein CASSEGVGELNTEAFF.

V is TRBV6-1 and J is TRBJ2-1; D possibly corresponds to TRBD2 (5 bases). V gave up 0 bases and J gave up 4 bases, with 10 bases separating them. This CDR3 contains 15 residues. Germline V gives CDR1 MNHNS, CDR2 SASEGT. The CDR3 spells CASSEALEGYNEQFF. CDR3 nucleotide sequence: TGTGCCAGCAGTGAAGCGCTCGAGGGATACAATGAGCAGTTCTTC.

By proportion, this clone is medium-sized. V and J are TRBV5-6 and TRBJ1-3, with unresolved D. The CDR3 is made up of 17 amino acids. V was trimmed by 0 bases and J by 2 bases, leaving 15 bases between them. Germline CDR1 SGHDT, CDR2 YYEEEE. The CDR3 loop is CASSLAGEVFAGNTIYF. The CDR3 nucleotides are TGTGCCAGCAGCTTGGCAGGAGAAGTGTTCGCTGGAAACACCATATATTTT.

The V and J genes are TRBV7-9 and TRBJ2-2, with 7 positions matching TRBD2. The CDR3 extends over 15 amino acids. The germline V gene encodes CDR1 SEHNR and CDR2 FQNEAQ (reference sequence). V was pared by 6 bases and J by 4 bases, with 8 bases of the junction left unmatched. DNA for the CDR3: TGTGCCAGCAGGCCAGCTAGCGGTCTCACCGGGGAGCTGTTTTTT. Residues: CASRPASGLTGELFF. Supplemented by reference TRBV7-9 and TRBJ2-2, the full variable domain reads DTGVSQNPRHKITKRGQNVTFRCDPISEHNRLYWYRQTLGQGPEFLTYFQNEAQLEKSRLLSDRFSAERPKGSFSTLEIQRTEQGDSAMYLCASRPASGLTGELFFGEGSRLTVL.